This TCR beta chain is from a study of blood T cell repertoires in COVID-19. Turning to the study itself: Acute-phase and convalescent COVID-19 samples originated in the United States, Italy and Spain. T cells, B-cell-depleted T cells, or PBMCs provided the cDNA or gDNA that served as material.

This CDR3 spans 15 amino acids. Germline V CDR1 and CDR2: SGHRS, YFSETQ. Trimming took 4 bases from V and 5 from J, leaving 18 bases between them. In the authors' workflow: Amplified reference gene primers provided the basis for estimating nucleated cell counts. Clones were read by immunoSEQ multiplex PCR, and TCRdb kept only the in-frame ones, dropping some. V and J calls and clone size are copied from that table; D and trimming were computed from the DNA. The sample lists 200,000 to 300,000 clones; 88% were seen once. This clonotype originated in a man in his 60s who had recovered from COVID-19. What was sequenced was peripheral blood. The chain is built from TRBV5-1 and TRBJ2-5, with no clear D. In DNA form, the CDR3 reads TGCGCCAGCAGCCTGTTCCCTGGGCAGACGGAGACCCAGTACTTC. It is translated as CASSLFPGQTETQYF.